A single sample is the source of the 29 T cell receptor beta chains below, sequenced in a study of control samples from healthy donors and cancer patients. Repertoires were generated with immunoSEQ multiplex PCR, while TCRdb's copy carries only in-frame clones and drops some. This repertoire shows under 150,000 clones, 80% to 95% found once; its top ten account for 11%. The sample was blood. The source of these receptors is a man aged 30 to 45 in good health.

About this clone: The same CDR3 also results from other DNA sequences found in this sample. The chain has TRBV18 and TRBJ2-2; D gene unclear. V gave up 3 bases and J gave up 0 bases, with 8 bases separating them. CDR3 length equals 15 residues. Per germline, CDR1 KGHSH and CDR2 LQKENI. Here the CDR3 DNA reads TGTGCCAGCTCACCCTTACAGACGAACACCGGGGAGCTGTTTTTT. It yields the protein CASSPLQTNTGELFF.

The V gene is TRBV6-6, the J gene TRBJ1-3, with D unresolved. V gave up 6 bases and J gave up 0 bases, with 12 bases separating them. The CDR3 covers 15 residues. Germline CDR1 is MNHNY and CDR2 is SVGAGI (reference sequence). CDR3: CASRNQAFSGNTIYF. CDR3 coding DNA: TGTGCCAGCAGGAATCAAGCCTTCTCTGGAAACACCATATATTTT.

This chain connects TRBV30 to TRBJ1-1, with D tentatively TRBD1 (5 bases). Trimming took off 4 bases at V and 3 bases at J, with 12 bases between the two ends. The CDR3 runs 13 residues. Germline V gene sequence: CDR1 GTSNPN, CDR2 SVGIG (reference sequence). CDR3: CAWIKGDHTEAFF. CDR3 DNA: TGTGCCTGGATTAAAGGGGACCACACTGAAGCTTTCTTT.

The chain has TRBV11-3 and TRBJ2-7; 14 nucleotides align to TRBD2. Germline assignment: CDR1 SGHNT and CDR2 YENEEA. Trimming removed 5 bases from V and 3 bases from J; junction bases left unmatched: 6. The CDR3 totals 16 residues. Here the CDR3 reads CASSIGLAGGGYEQYF. The CDR3 region has the DNA TGTGCCAGCAGCATCGGACTAGCGGGAGGTGGCTACGAGCAGTACTTC.

On this clone: In the same sample, other DNA sequences code for this CDR3. The V and J genes are TRBV6-1 and TRBJ1-1; D is ambiguous. Trimming cost V 2 bases and J 0 bases, with 4 bases left between them. Germline V gene lookup returns CDR1 MNHNS and CDR2 SASEGT. This CDR3 region has 13 residues. In DNA, the CDR3 is TGTGCCAGCAGTGAAAAGATGAACACTGAAGCTTTCTTT. Its translation is CASSEKMNTEAFF.

The chain carries TRBV6-5 and TRBJ1-2; 7 bases fit TRBD1. The germline CDR1 and CDR2 sequences are MNHEY and SVGAGI. The CDR3 has 15 amino acids. J gave up 5 bases and V 1 base, and 7 bases lay outside the gene matches. CDR3 loop: CASSYFRGSSYGYTF. As DNA, the CDR3 is TGTGCCAGCAGTTACTTCAGGGGGTCGTCGTATGGCTACACCTTC.

V is TRBV6-6 and J is TRBJ1-4; D call uncertain. CDR1 is MNHNY and CDR2 is SVGAGI in the germline V gene (reference sequence). V lost 4 bases and J 3 bases, leaving 6 bases between the germline ends. The CDR3 is made up of 13 amino acids. The CDR3 reads CASSLKANEKLFF. The CDR3 DNA reads TGTGCCAGCAGTTTAAAAGCTAATGAAAAACTGTTTTTT.

This clone was recorded once. This sequence joins TRBV6-4 and TRBJ2-1; a weak D match, TRBD2 (6 bases). V lost 6 bases and J lost 7, with 16 bases in between. Germline CDR1 and CDR2: MRHNA and SNTAGT. The CDR3 runs 14 residues. The CDR3 region is CASSPSEGWNEQFF. The CDR3 DNA sequence: TGTGCCAGCAGCCCCTCGGAGGGTTGGAATGAGCAGTTCTTC.

In DNA, the CDR3 is TGTGCCAGCAAAAACCTAGACAGGGAGAGAGGAAATGAGCAGTTCTTC. This encodes CASKNLDRERGNEQFF. The gene calls are TRBV6-6 and TRBJ2-1, with 7 bases matching TRBD1. Trimming took 7 bases from V and 7 from J; bases not matched to a gene: 16. Germline lookup yields CDR1 MNHNY and CDR2 SVGAGI (reference sequence). The CDR3 extends over 16 amino acids.

This clone was seen a single time. The chain carries TRBV7-8 and TRBJ2-3, with 14 bases aligning to TRBD2. Losses at the gene ends were 5 bases for V and 5 bases for J; bases not matched to a gene: 9. The length of the CDR3 is 17 residues. CDR1 and CDR2 from the germline V gene are SGHVS and FQNEAQ. CDR3 in amino acids: CASSPHGTSGSGDTQYF. The CDR3 DNA reads as TGTGCCAGCAGCCCCCATGGGACTAGCGGGAGTGGAGATACGCAGTATTTT.

The sample holds one count of this clone. The rearrangement links TRBV4-1 to TRBJ2-1, with unresolved D. V was clipped by 4 bases and J by 13 bases, with 11 bases between them. Germline V gene sequence: CDR1 MGHRA, CDR2 YSYEKL. The CDR3 has 11 residues. In DNA form, the CDR3 reads TGCGCCAGCAGCCGAAAGACCGAACAGTTCTTC. The encoded protein is CASSRKTEQFF.

The count of this clone is one. This sequence joins TRBV2 and TRBJ2-7; tentative D call: TRBD1 (6 bases). Germline V lookup: CDR1 SNHLY, CDR2 FYNNEI. This CDR3 spans 17 amino acids. Trimming took 6 bases from V and 2 from J, leaving 23 bases between them. This CDR3 is CASRRGSSGLRTYEQYF. CDR3 DNA sequence: TGTGCCAGCAGAAGGGGGTCATCCGGGCTCCGAACCTACGAGCAGTACTTC. Full variable domain (remainder filled in from reference TRBV2 and TRBJ2-7): EPEVTQTPSHQVTQMGQEVILRCVPISNHLYFYWYRQILGQKVEFLVSFYNNEISEKSEIFDDQFSVERPDGSNFTLKIRSTKLEDSAMYFCASRRGSSGLRTYEQYFGPGTRLTVT.

The gene calls are TRBV29-1 and TRBJ1-5; 12 bases align to TRBD1. V lost 4 bases, J lost 2 bases, and 9 bases stayed unmatched. Germline V gene data show CDR1 as SQVTM and CDR2 as ANQGSEA. The CDR3 has 17 amino acids. This CDR3 is CSVVGTGGGWGNQPQHF. The CDR3 DNA is TGCAGCGTTGTAGGGACAGGGGGCGGTTGGGGCAATCAGCCCCAGCATTTT.

This clone showed up just once. V gene TRBV2 combines with J gene TRBJ1-6; 9 positions match TRBD1. Germline assignment: CDR1 SNHLY and CDR2 FYNNEI. Trimming cost V 6 bases and J 6 bases; bases outside gene matches: 3. The CDR3 runs 14 residues. The CDR3 here is CASRLGQGNSPLHF. In DNA form, the CDR3 reads TGTGCCAGCAGGTTGGGACAGGGTAATTCACCCCTCCACTTT.

The rearrangement links TRBV19 to TRBJ2-2, with D unresolved. V lost 5 bases and J 2 bases, leaving 3 bases between the germline ends. The CDR3 runs 12 residues. Germline loops: CDR1 LNHDA, CDR2 SQIVND (reference sequence). DNA for the CDR3: TGTGCCAGTAGTCTAAACACCGGGGAGCTGTTTTTT. It translates to CASSLNTGELFF.

Here the CDR3 reads CASSVAGGSRVEQFF. CDR3 bases: TGTGCCAGCAGCGTAGCTGGGGGATCACGCGTCGAGCAGTTCTTC. The V gene is TRBV9, the J gene TRBJ2-1; possibly TRBD1 or TRBD2 for D (5 bases each). CDR3 size: 15 residues. Trimming took 0 bases from V and 10 from J, leaving 17 bases between them. Per germline, CDR1 SGDLS and CDR2 YYNGEE.

V gene TRBV7-9 combines with J gene TRBJ2-3; D might be TRBD2 (5 bases). This CDR3 is built from 15 residues. Trimming removed 1 base from V and 5 bases from J, with 13 bases in between. From germline, CDR1 is SEHNR and CDR2 FQNEAQ (reference sequence). Written as DNA, the CDR3 is TGTGCCAGCAGCTTAGGCCTCGAGGGAGTAGATACGCAGTATTTT. The encoded protein is CASSLGLEGVDTQYF.

The rearrangement links TRBV27 to TRBJ1-6; D unclear. Trimming took 0 bases from V and 3 from J, leaving 9 bases between them. Germline loops: CDR1 MNHEY, CDR2 SMNVEV (reference sequence). CDR3 length equals 16 residues. CDR3 nucleotides: TGTGCCAGCAGTTTATCGGGCCTAGGCTATAATTCACCCCTCCACTTT. It is translated as CASSLSGLGYNSPLHF.

The CDR3, as DNA: TGTGCCAGCAGCTTAGTAGTCACAGATACGCAGTATTTT. This gives the protein CASSLVVTDTQYF. This sequence joins TRBV11-2 and TRBJ2-3, with D hard to call. The CDR3 runs 13 residues. V lost 1 base and J lost 2, with 4 bases in between. Per the germline V gene, CDR1 is SGHAT and CDR2 is FQNNGV.

This clone has a handful of counts. J is TRBJ2-2 and V is TRBV7-9, with D possibly TRBD2 on 7 matching bases. Trimming cost V 0 bases and J 6 bases, with 20 bases left between them. The CDR3 has 18 amino acids. The germline V gene encodes CDR1 SEHNR and CDR2 FQNEAQ (reference sequence). CDR3 sequence reads: CASSLAGGRLTLAGELFF. CDR3 sequence (DNA): TGTGCCAGCAGCTTAGCGGGGGGGCGCCTAACGCTCGCCGGGGAGCTGTTTTTT.

This clone was detected a few times. Here the CDR3 reads CASSAGHFSGANVLTF. The CDR3 DNA sequence: TGTGCCAGCAGCGCCGGACATTTCTCTGGGGCCAACGTCCTGACTTTC. This rearrangement joins TRBV28 to TRBJ2-6, with D maybe TRBD1 (5 bases). CDR1 is MDHEN and CDR2 is SYDVKM in the germline V gene. The CDR3 consists of 16 residues. Trimming pared 6 bases from V and 0 bases from J, leaving 12 bases between.

The gene calls are TRBV7-6 and TRBJ2-5; the D gene is possibly TRBD2 (5 bases). Per the germline V gene, CDR1 is SGHVS and CDR2 is FNYEAQ. CDR3 length equals 14 residues. Trimming cost V 1 base and J 5 bases, with 11 bases left between them. CDR3 amino acids: CASSLGGLWETQYF. The CDR3 DNA reads TGTGCCAGCAGCTTAGGCGGGTTGTGGGAGACCCAGTACTTC.

V is TRBV27 and J is TRBJ1-5, with D perhaps matching TRBD1 (5 bases). Germline CDR1 MNHEY, CDR2 SMNVEV (reference sequence). The CDR3 has 15 amino acids. Trimming shortened V by 2 bases and J by 5 bases, and 13 bases separated the two germline ends. The CDR3 loop reads CASSLTPGTDQPQHF. The CDR3 DNA reads TGTGCCAGCAGTTTAACCCCAGGGACTGATCAGCCCCAGCATTTT.

This chain connects TRBV18 to TRBJ1-2; the D gene is possibly TRBD1 (5 bases). The V gene lost 2 bases and the J gene lost 7 bases, with 20 bases spanning the gap. Germline loops: CDR1 KGHSH, CDR2 LQKENI. The CDR3 spans 16 residues. This CDR3 is CASSPNRSRVPAGYTF. The CDR3 region has the DNA TGTGCCAGCTCACCAAATAGATCCAGGGTTCCCGCTGGCTACACCTTC.

For the CDR3, the DNA is TGTGCCAGCTCCCAACAGGGTCGACTCTTGACTCAAGAGACCCAGTACTTC. This gives the protein CASSQQGRLLTQETQYF. The chain recombines TRBV18 with TRBJ2-5; D is perhaps TRBD1 (6 bases). The V and J ends lost 6 bases and 2 bases respectively, with 22 bases between them. Germline loops: CDR1 KGHSH, CDR2 LQKENI. The CDR3 runs to 17 residues.

This sequence joins TRBV19 and TRBJ2-1, with 12 bases aligning to TRBD1. The CDR3 covers 17 residues. The junction had 7 bases not matched to a gene; V was cut back by 0 bases and J by 7 bases. CDR1 and CDR2 (germline): LNHDA, SQIVND (reference sequence). The CDR3 region is CASSIDPPGQGANEQFF. CDR3 nucleotides: TGTGCCAGTAGTATAGACCCACCGGGACAGGGGGCGAATGAGCAGTTCTTC. Variable domain in full (rest from reference TRBV19 and TRBJ2-1): DGGITQSPKYLFRKEGQNVTLSCEQNLNHDAMYWYRQDPGQGLRLIYYSQIVNDFQKGDIAEGYSVSREKKESFPLTVTSAQKNPTAFYLCASSIDPPGQGANEQFFGPGTRLTVL.

About this clone: At one end, the junction sequence differs from germline, possibly due to a read error. The chain is built from TRBV7-7 and TRBJ1-1, with D hard to call. Germline loops: CDR1 SSHAT, CDR2 FNYEAQ (reference sequence). CDR3 length: 14 amino acids. Here the CDR3 DNA reads TGTGCTAGCACGTCCGATGGCCAGCCTTTAGAAGCTTTCTTT. It is translated as CASTSDGQPLEAFF.

This clone was seen just once. V gene TRBV5-5 combines with J gene TRBJ2-2; the D gene is possibly TRBD1 (7 bases). V gave up 3 bases and J gave up 7 bases, with 13 bases separating them. CDR1 is SGHKS and CDR2 is YYEKEE in the germline V gene (reference sequence). CDR3 length equals 14 residues. The CDR3 region is CASSSRGDGGELFF. In DNA, the CDR3 is TGTGCCAGCAGCTCCAGGGGGGATGGCGGGGAGCTGTTTTTT.

The V and J genes are TRBV12-3 or TRBV12-4 and TRBJ2-7; no clear D. The CDR3 has 11 amino acids. Trimming removed 2 bases at V and 7 bases at J, with 6 bases between. CDR3 amino acids: CASSLTREQYF. Written as DNA, the CDR3 is TGTGCCAGCAGTTTAACGAGGGAGCAGTACTTC.